Presented here are 21 T cell receptor beta chains from one specimen sequenced in a study of tumor-infiltrating lymphocytes in primary liver carcinoma (dated by TCRdb to the late 2010s). Blood RNA was extracted from unsorted whole blood with TRIzol reagent; germline DNA came from the DNeasy Blood & Tissue kit. TCRdb records Illumina HiSeq 2500 as the sequencer. Starting from around 500 ng total RNA, TCRbeta-specific cDNA was produced by reverse transcription with a constant-region primer and ProtoScript II reverse transcriptase. The TCRbeta libraries were prepared through three rounds of nested multiplex PCR following a slightly modified ARM-PCR procedure. Each of the first two PCR rounds ran for about 11 cycles using multiplex TRBV1-TRBV30 forward primers together with a Cbeta reverse primer. TCRdb cleaned the public reads at Q25 with fastp, built clones with MiXCR and kept in-frame beta chains. Rows with a matching CDR3 protein are joined into one entry that keeps the most common DNA and genes. Counted in this sample were 250,000 to 350,000 distinct CDR3 sequences; around 50% of them appeared once. The top ten clones comprise approximately 17% of the sample.

Sequenced: peripheral blood. The receptor set was obtained from a woman under 40 with primary liver carcinoma and hepatitis B virus infection.

This clonotype was counted a few times. This sequence joins TRBV4-2 and TRBJ2-5, with 13 bases aligning to TRBD2. The germline V gene encodes CDR1 LGHNA and CDR2 YNFKEQ. The CDR3 is 17 residues long. V gave up 0 bases and J gave up 5 bases; unmatched junction bases: 6. CDR3 amino acids: CASSQDRTSGSRETQYF. CDR3 nucleotide sequence: TGTGCCAGCAGCCAAGATAGGACTAGCGGGAGTCGTGAGACCCAGTACTTC.

In DNA, the CDR3 is TGTGCCAGCAGTGAAGATGTCTGGGGAGATCAGCCCCAGCATTTT. This encodes CASSEDVWGDQPQHF. The rearrangement uses TRBV6-1 and TRBJ1-5; D gene uncertain. This CDR3 has 15 residues. Trimming pared 1 base from V and 5 bases from J, leaving 12 bases between. CDR1 and CDR2 (germline): MNHNS, SASEGT.

This chain connects TRBV28 to TRBJ1-2, with D uncertain. Germline assignment: CDR1 MDHEN and CDR2 SYDVKM. The CDR3 spans 15 residues. With 6 bases removed from V and 1 base from J, the gap between germline ends came to 15 bases. CDR3 sequence (DNA): TGTGCCAGCAGCTCCGGCGGCGGAGGTAACTATGGCTACACCTTC. Translation: CASSSGGGGNYGYTF.

This clonotype was recorded a few times. This sequence joins TRBV6-5 and TRBJ2-7; 7 bases map to TRBD1. From germline, CDR1 is MNHEY and CDR2 SVGAGI. Trimming at V came to 6 bases and at J to 6 bases, leaving 8 bases not matched to a gene. The CDR3 has 13 residues. This CDR3 is CASSPTGYSEQYF. Here the CDR3 DNA reads TGTGCCAGCAGCCCGACAGGGTACTCCGAGCAGTACTTC.

As concerns this clonotype: A read error may explain this, as a much larger clone is one base away. The V and J genes are TRBV6-5 and TRBJ2-7, with 7 nucleotides matching TRBD2. The CDR3 sequence is 12 residues long. Per germline, CDR1 MNHEY and CDR2 SVGAGI. V dropped 8 bases and J dropped 4; count of bases not matched to a gene: 5. The CDR3 DNA reads as TGTGCCAGCTGGATCGGGGGGTACGAGCAGTACTTC. Amino acids: CASWIGGYEQYF.

Note on this clonotype: The junction departs from germline at one end; a sequencing error may be responsible. The chain has TRBV12-5 and TRBJ2-4; no clear D. Germline V lookup: CDR1 LGHNT, CDR2 FRNRAP. This CDR3 spans 19 amino acids. As DNA, the CDR3 is TGTGCTAGTGGTTTGGTCCTCATAGAAGGGCAACCCGACAAGAACACTCAGTACTTC. Amino acids: CASGLVLIEGQPDKNTQYF.

This chain joins TRBV5-6 and TRBJ2-7, with 9 bases matching TRBD1. After removal of 6 bases from V and 3 bases from J, the junction contained 7 bases not matched to a gene. Germline CDR1 is SGHDT and CDR2 is YYEEEE. CDR3 size: 14 residues. The CDR3 here is CASNSGQGLYEQYF. CDR3 coding DNA: TGTGCCAGCAACTCGGGACAGGGTCTCTACGAGCAGTACTTC.

The chain is built from TRBV4-1 and TRBJ2-6; 7 bases are shared with TRBD2. V gave up 2 bases and J gave up 3 bases; unmatched junction bases: 10. The CDR3 spans 18 residues. Germline CDR1 reads MGHRA; CDR2 reads YSYEKL. The CDR3 sequence is CASSQQDSGSFGANVLTF. Here the CDR3 DNA reads TGCGCCAGCAGCCAACAAGATAGCGGGTCCTTTGGGGCCAACGTCCTGACTTTC.

This clonotype was counted only a few times. The chain links TRBV6-2 or TRBV6-3 to TRBJ1-5, with 9 bases identical to TRBD1. The CDR3 is 15 amino acids. CDR1 is MNHEY and CDR2 is SVGEGT in the germline V gene. With V trimmed by 5 bases and J by 3 bases, 5 bases remained unmatched. CDR3 DNA sequence: TGTGCCAGCAGTAAAGGGACAGGGTTCAATCAGCCCCAGCATTTT. Encoded protein: CASSKGTGFNQPQHF.

CDR3: CASRTIRALAAATGELFF. The CDR3 DNA sequence: TGTGCCAGCAGAACTATAAGAGCACTAGCGGCCGCCACCGGGGAGCTGTTTTTT. The chain has TRBV28 and TRBJ2-2; 8 bases fit TRBD2. Trimming removed 6 bases from V and 4 bases from J; junction bases left unmatched: 16. The CDR3 runs to 18 residues. The V gene's germline CDR1 is MDHEN and CDR2 SYDVKM.

The V gene is TRBV5-6, the J gene TRBJ2-2, with a tentative D call TRBD2 (6 bases). The V end lost 4 bases, the J end lost 6 bases, and 22 bases lay between the germline ends. The CDR3 is 17 residues long. In germline, CDR1 is SGHDT, CDR2 YYEEEE. In nucleotides, the CDR3 is TGTGCCAGCAGCCCGCTGGGTTTTCTTGGGGAGGCCGGGGAGCTGTTTTTT. Its translation is CASSPLGFLGEAGELFF.

There are a few counts of this clonotype. The rearrangement uses TRBV5-4 and TRBJ2-5; 10 bases are a match to TRBD1. CDR1 SGHNT and CDR2 YYREEE come from the germline V gene (reference sequence). The V and J ends lost 4 bases and 5 bases, in that order; junction bases with no gene match: 2. The CDR3 has 13 residues. CDR3 in DNA: TGTGCCAGCAGCAAGGACAGGGGGGAGACCCAGTACTTC. Residues: CASSKDRGETQYF.

With regard to this clonotype: This may arise from a read error, as a much more abundant clone is one base away. The CDR3 DNA is TGTGCCAGCAGTTACCCGTTATGGGGGCTTGCGGACGACACTGAAGCTTTCTTT. This encodes CASSYPLWGLADDTEAFF. This chain connects TRBV6-5 to TRBJ1-1; tentative D call: TRBD1 (6 bases). CDR1 and CDR2 (germline): MNHEY, SVGAGI. The germline V and J ends were trimmed by 2 bases and 3 bases, with 22 bases remaining between them. This CDR3 comprises 18 residues.

Comment on this clonotype: A clone one base away is much larger, so this may be a read error. This chain links TRBV11-2 with TRBJ1-5; D uncertain. CDR3 length: 14 amino acids. Germline V lookup: CDR1 SGHAT, CDR2 FQNNGV. The CDR3 spells CAISLSTGNQPQHF. The CDR3 DNA follows: TGTGCCATCAGCCTCTCCACGGGGAATCAGCCCCAGCATTTT.

V is TRBV13 and J is TRBJ2-1, with TRBD2 matching over 14 bases. This CDR3 comprises 17 residues. The trim removed 5 bases at V and 7 bases at J, leaving 10 bases unmatched. CDR1 is PRHDT, CDR2 FYEKMQ, per germline (reference sequence). The CDR3 DNA follows: TGTGCCAGCAGCACCCCGTCGGGGACTAGCGGGAGTAATGAGCAGTTCTTC. It translates to CASSTPSGTSGSNEQFF.

Comments on this clonotype: A junction boundary mismatches the germline segment, possibly from a read error. The V call is TRBV6-5, the J call TRBJ1-5; weak D call: TRBD1 (6 bases). CDR3 length: 14 amino acids. CDR1 and CDR2 (germline): MNHEY, SVGAGI. The CDR3, as DNA: TGTGCCAGAAGTTACTCACAGGGAGATCAGCCCCAGCGTTTT. Amino acid sequence: CARSYSQGDQPQRF.

The genes are TRBV7-8 and TRBJ2-3; 8 nucleotides line up with TRBD2. The CDR3 totals 20 residues. Germline CDR1 reads SGHVS; CDR2 reads FQNEAQ. Losses at the gene ends were 5 bases for V and 1 base for J; bases not matched to a gene: 20. The CDR3 region is CASSRSNPGLVGAGTDTQYF. CDR3 nucleotide sequence: TGTGCCAGCAGCCGATCCAACCCGGGACTAGTGGGAGCTGGCACAGATACGCAGTATTTT.

With respect to this clonotype: A read error may be the cause here, since a much bigger clone is one base away. The rearrangement uses TRBV6-6 and TRBJ2-1; a weak D match, TRBD2 (6 bases). The CDR3 length is 18 residues. Germline loops: CDR1 MNHNY, CDR2 SVGAGI (reference sequence). For the CDR3, the DNA is TGTGTCAGCAGTGACCCTGTGGGAACGGGCGGGGCCTACAATGAGCAGTTCTTC. Translation: CVSSDPVGTGGAYNEQFF.

With respect to this clonotype: One end of the junction fails to match germline, which may point to a read error. V and J are TRBV11-2 and TRBJ2-1; 11 bases agree with TRBD2. Germline-derived CDR1 and CDR2 are SGHAT and FQNNGV. The CDR3 length is 18 residues. The CDR3, as DNA: TGTGTCAGCAGCTTAGTCGGACCTAGCGGGAGGAGCTACAATGAGCAGTTCTTC. Encoded protein: CVSSLVGPSGRSYNEQFF.

Notes on this clonotype: Germline and junction disagree at one end, which may indicate a read error. The chain couples TRBV11-2 to TRBJ1-6, with D unclear. Germline V gene lookup returns CDR1 SGHAT and CDR2 FQNNGV. The CDR3 spans 15 residues. CDR3 residues: CVSSSVLGLNSPLHF. In DNA form, the CDR3 reads TGTGTCAGCAGCTCGGTTTTAGGGCTCAATTCACCCCTCCACTTT.

This clonotype came up a few times. This chain links TRBV6-1 with TRBJ2-2; a weak D match, TRBD1 (6 bases). The CDR3 loop spans 14 amino acids. Germline-derived CDR1 and CDR2 are MNHNS and SASEGT. Between the trimmed V and J ends, which lost 6 bases and 5 bases, there was a span of 13 bases. The DNA for the CDR3 is TGTGCCAGCAGATCAGGGGTTAAAACCGGGGAGCTGTTTTTT. It yields the protein CASRSGVKTGELFF.